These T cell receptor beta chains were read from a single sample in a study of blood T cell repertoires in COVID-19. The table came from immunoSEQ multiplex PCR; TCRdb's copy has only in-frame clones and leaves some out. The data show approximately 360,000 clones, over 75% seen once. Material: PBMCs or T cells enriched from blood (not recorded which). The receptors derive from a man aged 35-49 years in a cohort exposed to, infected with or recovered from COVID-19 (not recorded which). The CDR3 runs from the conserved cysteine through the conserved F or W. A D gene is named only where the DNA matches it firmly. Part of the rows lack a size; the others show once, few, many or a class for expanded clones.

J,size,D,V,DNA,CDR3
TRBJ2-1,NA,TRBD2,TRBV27,TGTGCCAGCGGACCGACTAGCGGGAGTTCGGGTTATGAGCAGTTCTTC,CASGPTSGSSGYEQFF
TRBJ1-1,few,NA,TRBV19,TGTGCCAGTAGGCTCCGGGACACGAACACTGAAGCTTTCTTT,CASRLRDTNTEAFF
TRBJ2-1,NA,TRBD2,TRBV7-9,TGTGCCAGCAGCCACGAGGGGCTAGCGGGGATTAATGAGCAGTTCTTC,CASSHEGLAGINEQFF
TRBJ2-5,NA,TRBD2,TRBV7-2,TGTGCCAGCAGCTTATCAGGGACTAGTTGGGAGACCCAGTACTTC,CASSLSGTSWETQYF
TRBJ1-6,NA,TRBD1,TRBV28,TGTGCCAGCAGTCTACAGGGGTATAATTCACCCCTCCACTTT,CASSLQGYNSPLHF
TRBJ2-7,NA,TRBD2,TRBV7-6,TGTGCCAGCACCAGGGGACTAGCGGAAACCTACGAGCAGTACTTC,CASTRGLAETYEQYF
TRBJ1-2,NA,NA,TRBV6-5,TGTGCCAGCAGGGGACTAACCTATGGCTACACCTTC,CASRGLTYGYTF
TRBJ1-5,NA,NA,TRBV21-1,TGTGCCAGCAGCAAAATTGCGCGCAATAATAGCAATCAGCCCCAGCATTTT,CASSKIARNNSNQPQHF
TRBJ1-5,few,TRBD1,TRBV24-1,TGTGCCACCAGTGAGCCAGGGGGTAGCAATCAGCCCCAGCATTTT,CATSEPGGSNQPQHF
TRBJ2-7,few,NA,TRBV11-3,TGTGCCAGCAGCTTGGGCCGCGATCGGGAGCAGTACTTC,CASSLGRDREQYF
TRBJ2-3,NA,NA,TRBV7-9,TGTGCCAGCAGCTTAGGTGGGGCTGGTCGCACAGATACGCAGTATTTT,CASSLGGAGRTDTQYF
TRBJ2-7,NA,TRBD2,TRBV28,TGTGCCAGCAGTGGGCCACTAGCGGGCCCCTACGAGCAGTACTTC,CASSGPLAGPYEQYF
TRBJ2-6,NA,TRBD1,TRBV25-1,TGTGCCAGCAGAGGGACAGGGGGCCCCACTGGGGCCAACGTCCTGACTTTC,CASRGTGGPTGANVLTF
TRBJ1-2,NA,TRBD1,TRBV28,TGTGCCAGCAGTTTGGGACAGGGGTTCGACTATGGCTACACCTTC,CASSLGQGFDYGYTF
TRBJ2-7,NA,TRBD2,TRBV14,TGTGCCAGCAGCCAAGGTCTAGCGGGAGAGCAGTACTTC,CASSQGLAGEQYF
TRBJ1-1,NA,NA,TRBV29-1,TGCAGCGTTTCCCCTTCGAACACTGAAGCTTTCTTT,CSVSPSNTEAFF
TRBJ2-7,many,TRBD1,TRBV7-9,TGTGCCAGCAGCGGCAATACAGGGGACGAGCAGTACTTC,CASSGNTGDEQYF
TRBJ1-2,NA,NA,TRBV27,TGTGCCAGCAGTTCCGGACTTAACTATGGCTACACCTTC,CASSSGLNYGYTF
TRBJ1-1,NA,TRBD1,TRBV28,TGTGCCAGCAGCCAAGGACAGGGTTTGAACACTGAAGCTTTCTTT,CASSQGQGLNTEAFF
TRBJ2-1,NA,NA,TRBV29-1,TGCAGCGTTTTTCTAGCGTACAATGAGCAGTTCTTC,CSVFLAYNEQFF
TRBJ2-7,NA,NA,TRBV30,TGTGCCTCCCAGTCACCCCGCTCCTACGAGCAGTACTTC,CASQSPRSYEQYF
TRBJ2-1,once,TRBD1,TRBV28,TGTGCCAGCACAAAACCGGGACAGGGGGCAAATGAGCAGTTCTTC,CASTKPGQGANEQFF
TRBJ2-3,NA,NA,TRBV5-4,TGTGCCAGCAGCTTGGGGACCCAGGGAGGAGGAAACACAGATACGCAGTATTTT,CASSLGTQGGGNTDTQYF
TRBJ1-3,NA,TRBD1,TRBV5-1,TGCGCCAGCAGCCCAGGGGGTCGCGGAAACACCATATATTTT,CASSPGGRGNTIYF